This T cell receptor (beta chain) stems from a study of PD-1 blockade in classical Hodgkin lymphoma. The wider study: Nivolumab was given intravenously to patients at 3 mg/kg every 2 weeks. Study-level findings and limits: Significant TCR diversity gains by C4D1 occurred in CD4+ but not CD8+ cells. Reported baseline diversity: healthy donors highest, relapsed/refractory patients lowest.

Each of the patients experienced relapse following autologous stem cell transplantation, and their brentuximab vedotin exposure differed. Under best response, outcomes were complete response, partial response or progressive disease. With respect to this clone: Its antigen is undetermined.

TCRdb keeps only in-frame clones here, not all; method: immunoSEQ multiplex PCR. The sample shows about 58,000 clones, under 95% of them seen only once. The V and J ends lost 1 base and 4 bases respectively, with 6 bases between them. This CDR3 has 13 residues. Looked up from germline, CDR1 is SGHDN and CDR2 is FVKESK. The sample consisted of peripheral blood mononuclear cells (PBMCs), taken before the second cycle of nivolumab. The origin of this receptor is a human donor with classical Hodgkin lymphoma. The chain combines TRBV14 with TRBJ2-3; D is unclear. The CDR3 DNA is TGTGCCAGCAGCCAAGTTGGGGCAGATACGCAGTATTTT. As protein: CASSQVGADTQYF.